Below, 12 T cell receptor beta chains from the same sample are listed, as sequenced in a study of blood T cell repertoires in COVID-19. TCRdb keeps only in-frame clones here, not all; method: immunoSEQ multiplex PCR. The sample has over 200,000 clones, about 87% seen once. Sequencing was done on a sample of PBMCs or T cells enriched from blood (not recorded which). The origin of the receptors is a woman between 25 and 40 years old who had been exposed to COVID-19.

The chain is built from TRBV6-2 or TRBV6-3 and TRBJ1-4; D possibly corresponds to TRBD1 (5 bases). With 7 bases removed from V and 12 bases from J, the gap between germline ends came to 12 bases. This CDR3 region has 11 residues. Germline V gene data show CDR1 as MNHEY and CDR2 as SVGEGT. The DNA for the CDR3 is TGTGCCAGCACTTATGGAGGGGAACTGTTTTTT. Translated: CASTYGGELFF.

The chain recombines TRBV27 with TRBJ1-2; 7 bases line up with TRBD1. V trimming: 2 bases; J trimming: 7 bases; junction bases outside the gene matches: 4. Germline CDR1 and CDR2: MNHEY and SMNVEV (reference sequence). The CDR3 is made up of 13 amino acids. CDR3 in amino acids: CASSLGQGVGYTF. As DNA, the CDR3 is TGTGCCAGCAGTTTAGGGCAGGGGGTTGGCTACACCTTC.

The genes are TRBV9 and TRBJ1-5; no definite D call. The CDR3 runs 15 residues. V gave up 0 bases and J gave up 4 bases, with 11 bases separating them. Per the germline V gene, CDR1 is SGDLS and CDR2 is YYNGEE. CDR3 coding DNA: TGTGCCAGCAGCGTAGACGGCGGGAGAAATCAGCCCCAGCATTTT. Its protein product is CASSVDGGRNQPQHF. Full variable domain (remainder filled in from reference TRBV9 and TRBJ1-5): DSGVTQTPKHLITATGQRVTLRCSPRSGDLSVYWYQQSLDQGLQFLIQYYNGEERAKGNILERFSAQQFPDLHSELNLSSLELGDSALYFCASSVDGGRNQPQHFGDGTRLSIL.

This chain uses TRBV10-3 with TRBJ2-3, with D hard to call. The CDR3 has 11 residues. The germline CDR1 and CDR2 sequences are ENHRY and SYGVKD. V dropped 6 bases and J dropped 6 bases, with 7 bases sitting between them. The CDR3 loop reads CAISSEDTQYF. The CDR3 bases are TGTGCCATCAGCTCGGAGGATACGCAGTATTTT.

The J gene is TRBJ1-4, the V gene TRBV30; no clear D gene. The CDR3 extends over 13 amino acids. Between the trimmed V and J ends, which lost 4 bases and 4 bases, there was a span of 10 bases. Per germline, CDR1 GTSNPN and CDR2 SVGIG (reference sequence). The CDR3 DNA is TGTGCCTGGATGAACAGCTTTAATGAAAAACTGTTTTTT. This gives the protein CAWMNSFNEKLFF. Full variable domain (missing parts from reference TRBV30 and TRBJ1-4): SQTIHQWPATLVQPVGSPLSLECTVEGTSNPNLYWYRQAAGRGLQLLFYSVGIGQISSEVPQNLSASRPQDRQFILSSKKLLLSDSGFYLCAWMNSFNEKLFFGSGTQLSVL.

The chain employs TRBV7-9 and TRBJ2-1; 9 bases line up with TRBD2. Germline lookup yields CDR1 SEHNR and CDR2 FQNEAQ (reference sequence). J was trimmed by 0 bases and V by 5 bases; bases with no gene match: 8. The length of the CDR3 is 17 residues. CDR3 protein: CASSPSLAGDSYNEQFF. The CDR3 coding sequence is TGTGCCAGCAGCCCCTCATTAGCGGGAGACTCCTACAATGAGCAGTTCTTC.

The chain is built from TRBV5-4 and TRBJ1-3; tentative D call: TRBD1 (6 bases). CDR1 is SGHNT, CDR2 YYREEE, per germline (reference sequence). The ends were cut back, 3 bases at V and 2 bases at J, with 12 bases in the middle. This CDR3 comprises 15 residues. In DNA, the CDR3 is TGTGCCAGCAGCTCGATCACAGGGCCTGGAAACACCATATATTTT. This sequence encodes CASSSITGPGNTIYF.

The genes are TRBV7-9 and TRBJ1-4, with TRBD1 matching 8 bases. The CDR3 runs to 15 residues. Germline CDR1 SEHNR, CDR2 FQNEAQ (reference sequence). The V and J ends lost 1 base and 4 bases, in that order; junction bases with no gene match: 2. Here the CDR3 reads CASSLEGQGNEKLFF. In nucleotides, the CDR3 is TGTGCCAGCAGCTTAGAAGGACAGGGTAATGAAAAACTGTTTTTT.

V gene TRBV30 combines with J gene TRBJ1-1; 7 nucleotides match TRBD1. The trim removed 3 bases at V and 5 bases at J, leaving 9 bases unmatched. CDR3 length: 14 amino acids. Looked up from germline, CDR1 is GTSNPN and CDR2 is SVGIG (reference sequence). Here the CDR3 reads CAWRDRNVITEAFF. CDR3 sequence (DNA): TGTGCCTGGAGGGACAGGAACGTTATAACTGAAGCTTTCTTT.

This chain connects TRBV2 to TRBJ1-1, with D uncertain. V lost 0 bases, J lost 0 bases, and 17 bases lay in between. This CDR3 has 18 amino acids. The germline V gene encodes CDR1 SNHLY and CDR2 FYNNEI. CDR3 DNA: TGTGCCAGCAGTGAAGCCGAGGAAGAGCCTTGGATGAACACTGAAGCTTTCTTT. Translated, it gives CASSEAEEEPWMNTEAFF.

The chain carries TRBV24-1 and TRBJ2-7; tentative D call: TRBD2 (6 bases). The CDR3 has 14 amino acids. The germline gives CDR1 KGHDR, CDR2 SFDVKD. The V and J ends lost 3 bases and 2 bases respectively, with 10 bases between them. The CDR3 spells CATSDVDYAYEQYF. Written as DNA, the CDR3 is TGTGCCACCAGTGATGTGGACTACGCCTACGAGCAGTACTTC.

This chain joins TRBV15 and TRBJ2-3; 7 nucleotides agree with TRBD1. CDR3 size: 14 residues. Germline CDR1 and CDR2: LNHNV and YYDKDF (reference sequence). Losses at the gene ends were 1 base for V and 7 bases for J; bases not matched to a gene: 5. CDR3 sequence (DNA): TGTGCCACCAGCAGAGGACAGGGTCGGTATACGCAGTATTTT. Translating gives CATSRGQGRYTQYF.